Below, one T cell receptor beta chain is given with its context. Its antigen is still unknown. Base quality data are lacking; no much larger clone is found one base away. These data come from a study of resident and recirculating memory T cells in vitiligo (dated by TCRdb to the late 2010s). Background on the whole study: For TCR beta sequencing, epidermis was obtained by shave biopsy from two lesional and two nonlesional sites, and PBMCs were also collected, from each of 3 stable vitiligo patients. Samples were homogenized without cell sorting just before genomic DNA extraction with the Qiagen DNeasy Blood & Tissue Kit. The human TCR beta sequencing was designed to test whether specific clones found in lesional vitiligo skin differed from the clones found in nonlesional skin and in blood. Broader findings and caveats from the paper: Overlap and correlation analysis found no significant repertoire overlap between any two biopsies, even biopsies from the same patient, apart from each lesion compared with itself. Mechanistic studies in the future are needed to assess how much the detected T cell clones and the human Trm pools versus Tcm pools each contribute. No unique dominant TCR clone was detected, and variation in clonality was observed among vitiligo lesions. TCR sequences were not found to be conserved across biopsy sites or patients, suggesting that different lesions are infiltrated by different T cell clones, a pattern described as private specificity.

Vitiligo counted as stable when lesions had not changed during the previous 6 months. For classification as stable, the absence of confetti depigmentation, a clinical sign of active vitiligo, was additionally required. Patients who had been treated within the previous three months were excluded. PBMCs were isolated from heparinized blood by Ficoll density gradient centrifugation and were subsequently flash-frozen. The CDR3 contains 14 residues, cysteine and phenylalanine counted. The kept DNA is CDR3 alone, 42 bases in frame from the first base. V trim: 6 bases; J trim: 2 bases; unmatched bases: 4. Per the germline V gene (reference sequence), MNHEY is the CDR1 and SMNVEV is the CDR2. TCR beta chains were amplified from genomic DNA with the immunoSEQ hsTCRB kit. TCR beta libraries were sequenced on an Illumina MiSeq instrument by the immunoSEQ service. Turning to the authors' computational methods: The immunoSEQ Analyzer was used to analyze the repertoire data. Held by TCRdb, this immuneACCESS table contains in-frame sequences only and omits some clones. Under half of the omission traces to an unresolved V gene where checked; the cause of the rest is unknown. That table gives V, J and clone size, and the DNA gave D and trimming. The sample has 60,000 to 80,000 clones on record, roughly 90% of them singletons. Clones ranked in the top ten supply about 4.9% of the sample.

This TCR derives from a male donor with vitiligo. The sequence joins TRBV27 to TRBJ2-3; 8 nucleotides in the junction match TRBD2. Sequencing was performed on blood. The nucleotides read TGTGCCAGCAGCTCCGGGGGGGTCACAGATACGCAGTATTTT. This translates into CASSSGGVTDTQYF.